This T cell receptor beta chain was found in a study of type 1 regulatory T cells. Study as a whole: T-allo10 is an in vitro-generated, Tr1-enriched CD4 T cell product specific for alloantigen. Overall study findings and caveats: Tr1 cells had a more restricted TCR repertoire than non-Tr1 cells.

TCRdb processed the reads anew with MiXCR; each CDR3 protein has one entry. The data contain 60,000 to 70,000 distinct CDR3 sequences, roughly 49% of them singletons. Details on this clonotype: Its cognate antigen is unknown.

The CDR3 is made up of 14 amino acids. In germline, CDR1 is MGHDK, CDR2 SYGVNS. V dropped 5 bases and J dropped 3 bases, with 13 bases sitting between them. The chain recombines TRBV25-1 with TRBJ1-1; D might be TRBD1 (6 bases). What was sequenced was cultured non-Tr1 T cells, either the whole culture or a sorted T cell fraction (not recorded which). This TCR was recovered from a human donor in good health. The CDR3 here is CASSRGALHTEAFF. Written as DNA, the CDR3 is TGTGCCAGCAGTCGGGGGGCGCTTCACACTGAAGCTTTCTTT.